Listed below are T cell receptor beta chains from one sample, sequenced in a study of shared clonotypes between healthy human individuals. Libraries were prepared by immunoSEQ multiplex PCR; TCRdb keeps only in-frame clonotypes and omits some of them. This table holds millions of clones, 90% to 95% found once. The sequenced sample was naive CD8+ T cells from PBMCs. The receptors here all came from a man between 18 and 35 years old in good health. Some clones in this sample may be carry-over from other donors' samples. Both conserved end residues are part of each CDR3. The order of the fields is CDR3 length, clone size, D gene, V gene, J gene, CDR3 DNA, CDR3 protein. D genes are given only for firm matches. A clone size is listed for some rows: how often the clone was seen (once, few, many), or a class if it is expanded.

>15|NA|NA|TRBV6-6|TRBJ2-3
TGTGCCAGCAGTAGGGGGGGGGACAGCACAGATACGCAGTATTTT
CASSRGGDSTDTQYF
>12|NA|NA|TRBV11-3|TRBJ2-1
TGTGCCAGCAGCGTTAGGGGCAATGAGCAGTTCTTC
CASSVRGNEQFF
>16|NA|NA|TRBV18|TRBJ2-7
TGTGCCAGCTCATCCACTTTGGGGGTAAGCGCCTACGAGCAGTACTTC
CASSSTLGVSAYEQYF
>14|NA|NA|TRBV10-3|TRBJ2-2
TGTGCCGTCCTGCGTGGGAGTAACACCGGGGAGCTGTTTTTT
CAVLRGSNTGELFF
>16|NA|NA|TRBV5-1|TRBJ2-2
TGCGCCAGCAGCTTGGGTTCCAGATCCGACACCGGGGAGCTGTTTTTT
CASSLGSRSDTGELFF
>15|NA|NA|TRBV5-1|TRBJ2-7
TGCGCCAGCAGCTTGGGGTCGGTAGGTGATTACGAGCAGTACTTC
CASSLGSVGDYEQYF
>15|NA|NA|TRBV28|TRBJ2-1
TGTGCCAGCAGTTACACAGGACTTTGGGACAATGAGCAGTTCTTC
CASSYTGLWDNEQFF
>17|NA|NA|TRBV7-3|TRBJ2-3
TGTGCCAGCAGCTTGGAGGCCCGGGAGTGGGGCACAGATACGCAGTATTTT
CASSLEAREWGTDTQYF
>14|NA|TRBD2|TRBV11-3|TRBJ2-1
TGTGCCAGCAGCGGACTAGCGGGAGCAGATGAGCAGTTCTTC
CASSGLAGADEQFF
>12|NA|NA|TRBV4-3|TRBJ2-2
TGCGCCAGCAGCGACCCCCCCGGGGAGCTGTTTTTT
CASSDPPGELFF
>16|NA|TRBD2|TRBV10-1|TRBJ2-3
TGCGCCATACTCGTAGCGGGAGGCATAATACCGTATACGCAGTATTTT
CAILVAGGIIPYTQYF
>11|NA|NA|TRBV9|TRBJ2-2
TGTGCCACAGGGGGGACCGGGGAGCTGTTTTTT
CATGGTGELFF
>12|NA|NA|TRBV7-9|TRBJ1-1
TGTGCCAGCAGCTGGGGAGAGACTGAAGCTTTCTTT
CASSWGETEAFF
>8|NA|NA|TRBV7-9|TRBJ2-1
TGTGCCAGCAGTGAGCAGTTCTTC
CASSEQFF
>15|NA|NA|TRBV4-3|TRBJ2-2
TGCGCCAGCAGCCAAGATTGGGGGTACACCGGGGAGCTGTTTTTT
CASSQDWGYTGELFF
>12|NA|TRBD1|TRBV5-5|TRBJ2-1
TGTGCCAGCACCGAAACAGGGGTTGAGCAGTTCTTC
CASTETGVEQFF
>15|once|NA|TRBV4-3|TRBJ2-3
TGCGCCAGCAGCCAGGTTAGGGCTAGCACAGATACGCAGTATTTT
CASSQVRASTDTQYF
>16|NA|NA|TRBV4-3|TRBJ1-4
TGCGCCAGCAGCCAAGAAAGAGCCCCAACTAATGAAAAACTGTTTTTT
CASSQERAPTNEKLFF
>16|NA|NA|TRBV27|TRBJ2-1
TGTGCCAGCAGTTTATCGTGGGACCAGCCGTACAATGAGCAGTTCTTC
CASSLSWDQPYNEQFF
>14|NA|TRBD2|TRBV10-3|TRBJ2-3
TGTGCCGTAGGGGTAGCGGGATCGGGAGATACGCAGTATTTT
CAVGVAGSGDTQYF
>15|NA|NA|TRBV5-1|TRBJ1-2
TGCGCCAGCAGCCCCCGAGGAGGAGCTTTCTATGGCTACACCTTC
CASSPRGGAFYGYTF
>14|NA|NA|TRBV9|TRBJ2-1
TGTGCCAGCAGCCCGTGGGCTACGTACAATGAGCAGTTCTTC
CASSPWATYNEQFF
>15|few|TRBD2|TRBV7-6|TRBJ2-1
TGTGCCAGCAGCCCCATCAGCGGGAGGGCGGGTGAGCAGTTCTTC
CASSPISGRAGEQFF
>15|NA|NA|TRBV5-6|TRBJ2-5
TGTGCCAGCAGCTCCCTCTGGACAGCCCAAGAGACCCAGTACTTC
CASSSLWTAQETQYF
>15|few|TRBD2|TRBV6-4|TRBJ2-1
TGTGCCAGCAGCCGACTAGCGGGAGTTCCCAATGAGCAGTTCTTC
CASSRLAGVPNEQFF
>15|NA|NA|TRBV29-1|TRBJ2-2
TGCAGCGTTGCAAGGACGACCCAGAACACCGGGGAGCTGTTTTTT
CSVARTTQNTGELFF
>15|NA|TRBD1|TRBV5-6|TRBJ2-7
TGTGCCAGCAGTTCGGGACAGGCCGGTTGGGACGAGCAGTACTTC
CASSSGQAGWDEQYF
>16|NA|NA|TRBV4-3|TRBJ1-1
TGCGCCAGCAGCCAAAACTCCCGGGGGATTGGGACTGAAGCTTTCTTT
CASSQNSRGIGTEAFF
>12|once|NA|TRBV4-1|TRBJ2-1
TGCGCCAGCAGTCAAAGGGGGAATGAGCAGTTCTTC
CASSQRGNEQFF
>16|NA|NA|TRBV11-2|TRBJ1-1
TGTGCCAGCAGCTCACCCCCGAGGGAGAAGAACACTGAAGCTTTCTTT
CASSSPPREKNTEAFF
>12|NA|NA|TRBV5-1|TRBJ1-1
TGCGCCAGCAGCTCCAGTGGCGCTGAAGCTTTCTTT
CASSSSGAEAFF
>17|NA|TRBD2|TRBV7-8|TRBJ2-7
TGTGCCAGCAGCTTAGTTGAAGTAGCGGGAGGGCCCTACGAGCAGTACTTC
CASSLVEVAGGPYEQYF
>15|NA|NA|TRBV5-6|TRBJ1-1
TGTGCCAGCAGCTCCCTGACAGACATGAACACTGAAGCTTTCTTT
CASSSLTDMNTEAFF
>13|NA|TRBD1|TRBV27|TRBJ2-7
TGTGCCAGCAGTGGGACAGGCCCCTACGAGCAGTACTTC
CASSGTGPYEQYF
>15|NA|NA|TRBV9|TRBJ2-7
TGTGCCAGCAGCGGTGGACAGCCTAGCTCCTACGAGCAGTACTTC
CASSGGQPSSYEQYF
>13|NA|NA|TRBV6-6|TRBJ1-5
TGTGCCAGCAGTTCGCAGGGCGGTCAGCCCCAGCATTTT
CASSSQGGQPQHF
>14|NA|NA|TRBV11-3|TRBJ2-1
TGTGCCAGCAGCCCCCGGGACGGGGAGAATGAGCAGTTCTTC
CASSPRDGENEQFF
>16|NA|NA|TRBV9|TRBJ2-7
TGTGCCAGCAGCGTAGCCGAGGTTGTCCGTTCCTACGAGCAGTACTTC
CASSVAEVVRSYEQYF